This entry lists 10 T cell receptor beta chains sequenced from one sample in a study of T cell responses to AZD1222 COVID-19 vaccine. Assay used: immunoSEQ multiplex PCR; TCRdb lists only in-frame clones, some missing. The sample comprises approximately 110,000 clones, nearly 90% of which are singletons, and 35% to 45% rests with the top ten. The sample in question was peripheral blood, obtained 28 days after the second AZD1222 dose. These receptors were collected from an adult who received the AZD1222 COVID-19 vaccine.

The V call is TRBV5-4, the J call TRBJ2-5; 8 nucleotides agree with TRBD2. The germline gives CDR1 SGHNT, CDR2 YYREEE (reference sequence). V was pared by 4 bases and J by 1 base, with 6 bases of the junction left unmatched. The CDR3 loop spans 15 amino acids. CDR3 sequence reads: CASSPPLAGQETQYF. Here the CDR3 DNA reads TGTGCCAGCAGCCCACCGCTAGCGGGCCAAGAGACCCAGTACTTC.

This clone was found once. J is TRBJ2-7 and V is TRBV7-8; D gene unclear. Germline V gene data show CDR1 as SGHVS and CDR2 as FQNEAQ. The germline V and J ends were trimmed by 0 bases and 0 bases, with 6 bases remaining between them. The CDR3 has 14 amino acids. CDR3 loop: CASSLALISYEQYF. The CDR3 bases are TGTGCCAGCAGCTTAGCGTTGATCTCCTACGAGCAGTACTTC. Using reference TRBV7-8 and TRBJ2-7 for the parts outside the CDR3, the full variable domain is GAGVSQSPRYKVAKRGQDVALRCDPISGHVSLFWYQQALGQGPEFLTYFQNEAQLDKSGLPSDRFFAERPEGSVSTLKIQRTQQEDSAVYLCASSLALISYEQYFGPGTRLTVT.

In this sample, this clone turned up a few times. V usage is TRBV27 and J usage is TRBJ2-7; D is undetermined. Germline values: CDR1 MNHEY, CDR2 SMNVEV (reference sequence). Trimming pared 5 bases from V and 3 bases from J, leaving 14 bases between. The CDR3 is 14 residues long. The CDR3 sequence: CASSLRGNLYEQYF. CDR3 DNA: TGTGCCAGCAGTCTTCGTGGAAACCTCTACGAGCAGTACTTC.

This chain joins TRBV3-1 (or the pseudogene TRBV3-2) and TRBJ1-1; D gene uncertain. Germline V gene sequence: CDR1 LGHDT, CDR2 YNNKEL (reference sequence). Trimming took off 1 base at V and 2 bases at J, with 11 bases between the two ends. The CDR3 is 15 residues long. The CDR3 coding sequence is TGTGCCAGCAGCCAAGGCCTCATAGGTAACACTGAAGCTTTCTTT. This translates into CASSQGLIGNTEAFF.

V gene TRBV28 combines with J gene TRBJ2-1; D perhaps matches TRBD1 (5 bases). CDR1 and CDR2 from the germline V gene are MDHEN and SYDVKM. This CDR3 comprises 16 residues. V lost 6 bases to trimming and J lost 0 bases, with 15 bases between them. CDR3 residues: CASRPPGWSSYNEQFF. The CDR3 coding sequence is TGTGCCAGCAGACCCCCAGGGTGGAGCTCCTACAATGAGCAGTTCTTC. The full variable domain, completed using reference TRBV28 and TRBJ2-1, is DVKVTQSSRYLVKRTGEKVFLECVQDMDHENMFWYRQDPGLGLRLIYFSYDVKMKEKGDIPEGYSVSREKKERFSLILESASTNQTSMYLCASRPPGWSSYNEQFFGPGTRLTVL.

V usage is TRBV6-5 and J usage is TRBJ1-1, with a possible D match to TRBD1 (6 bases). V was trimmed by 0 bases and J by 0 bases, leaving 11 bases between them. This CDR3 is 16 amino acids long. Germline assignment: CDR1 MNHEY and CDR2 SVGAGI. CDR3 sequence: CASSYSTGPMNTEAFF. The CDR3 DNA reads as TGTGCCAGCAGTTACTCAACAGGGCCGATGAACACTGAAGCTTTCTTT.

The DNA for the CDR3 is TGTGCCAGCAGTTCCGGGACTAGCGGGAGGGGCTCCTACAATGAGCAGTTCTTC. It specifies CASSSGTSGRGSYNEQFF. The gene calls are TRBV11-2 and TRBJ2-1; TRBD2 matches at 16 bases. With 6 bases clipped from V and 0 bases from J, the junction kept 5 bases outside the gene matches. CDR1 and CDR2 from the germline V gene are SGHAT and FQNNGV. The CDR3 covers 18 residues.

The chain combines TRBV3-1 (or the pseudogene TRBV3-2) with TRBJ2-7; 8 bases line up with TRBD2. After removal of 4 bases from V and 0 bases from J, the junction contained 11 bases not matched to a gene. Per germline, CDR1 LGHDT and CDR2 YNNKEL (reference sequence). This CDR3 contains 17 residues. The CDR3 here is CASSPPLGREASYEQYF. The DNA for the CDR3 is TGTGCCAGCAGCCCCCCTCTTGGGCGGGAGGCCTCCTACGAGCAGTACTTC.

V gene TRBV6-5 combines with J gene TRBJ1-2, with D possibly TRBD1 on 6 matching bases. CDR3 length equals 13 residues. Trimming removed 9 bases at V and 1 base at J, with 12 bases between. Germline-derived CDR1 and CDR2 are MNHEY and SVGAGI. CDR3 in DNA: TGTGCCAGTCTGGACAGCCTTAACTATGGCTACACCTTC. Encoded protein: CASLDSLNYGYTF.

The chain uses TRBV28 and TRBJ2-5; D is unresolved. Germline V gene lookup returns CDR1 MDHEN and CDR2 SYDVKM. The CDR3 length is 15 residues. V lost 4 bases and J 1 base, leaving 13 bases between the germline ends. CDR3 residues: CASSSMGIFQETQYF. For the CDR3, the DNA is TGTGCCAGCAGTTCGATGGGGATCTTCCAAGAGACCCAGTACTTC.